Shown below are 27 T cell receptor beta chains from a single sample sequenced in a study of cytomegalovirus exposure and HLA in healthy donors. Vbeta (60) and Jbeta (13) primers were used in the PCR. Sequencing used immunoSEQ multiplex PCR; TCRdb keeps in-frame clones, though not all of them. This sample's clone table lists over 75,000 clones. The specimen sequenced was PBMCs. The receptor set was obtained from a girl aged 10 to 17 in good health and CMV-seropositive.

The V gene is TRBV7-9, the J gene TRBJ1-1; D remains unclear. Between the trimmed V and J ends, which lost 4 bases and 8 bases, there was a span of 17 bases. The CDR3 runs to 14 residues. Germline V CDR1 and CDR2: SEHNR, FQNEAQ (reference sequence). The CDR3 coding sequence is TGTGCCAGCAGCTCCTCCGGTGGTTTGGGCGAAGCTTTCTTT. Translated: CASSSSGGLGEAFF.

This sequence joins TRBV7-2 and TRBJ2-5, with 8 bases lining up with TRBD2. Unmatched junction bases numbered 3, after V lost 5 bases and J lost 4 bases. This CDR3 comprises 13 residues. Looked up from germline, CDR1 is SGHTA and CDR2 is FQGNSA. DNA for the CDR3: TGTGCCAGCAGCCGGGGGGGCCGAGAGACCCAGTACTTC. This encodes CASSRGGRETQYF.

CDR3 sequence (DNA): TGTGCCAGCGAGGACAGGGAAGCAGATACGCAGTATTTT. As protein: CASEDREADTQYF. The rearrangement links TRBV19 to TRBJ2-3; TRBD1 matches 8 bases. V lost 9 bases to trimming and J lost 4 bases; unmatched junction nucleotides: 6. This CDR3 comprises 13 residues. The germline gives CDR1 LNHDA, CDR2 SQIVND (reference sequence).

The chain has TRBV6-1 and TRBJ1-2; 9 nucleotides line up with TRBD1. V was clipped by 4 bases and J by 3 bases; unmatched bases: 15. There are 18 residues in the CDR3. Germline CDR1 MNHNS, CDR2 SASEGT. In DNA form, the CDR3 reads TGTGCCAGCAGTGGGCACCCGGGACAGGGAAGCTTGGACTATGGCTACACCTTC. Residues: CASSGHPGQGSLDYGYTF.

V and J are TRBV2 and TRBJ1-2; D remains unclear. Germline CDR1 is SNHLY and CDR2 is FYNNEI. The CDR3 consists of 13 residues. Here the CDR3 DNA reads TGTGGCCGCAGGAGGCTCGGATACTATGGCTACACCTTC. Amino acid sequence: CGRRRLGYYGYTF.

CDR3 sequence reads: CASSYPGLPTGEQYV. The CDR3 nucleotides read TGTGCCAGCAGTTACCCGGGACTCCCCACCGGTGAGCAGTACGTC. The chain combines TRBV6-6 with TRBJ2-7, with D perhaps matching TRBD2 (6 bases). CDR1 is MNHNY and CDR2 is SVGAGI in the germline V gene (reference sequence). This CDR3 region has 15 residues. Trimming shortened V by 2 bases and J by 7 bases, and 18 bases separated the two germline ends.

Remarks on this clone: Other DNA sequences from this sample encode an identical CDR3 as well. The chain links TRBV5-1 to TRBJ1-1; possibly TRBD1 for D (6 bases). The V and J ends lost 0 bases and 5 bases respectively, with 11 bases between them. In germline, CDR1 is SGHRS, CDR2 YFSETQ. This CDR3 is built from 14 residues. DNA for the CDR3: TGCGCCAGCAGCTTGGCCGGAACAGGGACTGAAGCTTTCTTT. It specifies CASSLAGTGTEAFF.

This chain connects TRBV19 to TRBJ2-7; the D is unclear. V was cut by 3 bases and J by 0 bases, with 12 bases left in between. The length of the CDR3 is 15 residues. Per the germline V gene, CDR1 is LNHDA and CDR2 is SQIVND (reference sequence). The CDR3 reads CASSISGLSSYEQYF. In DNA, the CDR3 is TGTGCCAGTAGTATCTCAGGCTTAAGCTCCTACGAGCAGTACTTC.

The chain joins TRBV10-3 to TRBJ1-3; 7 positions agree with TRBD1. V shed 8 bases, J shed 0 bases, and the junction held 10 bases outside the gene matches. The CDR3 loop spans 16 amino acids. The germline CDR1 and CDR2 sequences are ENHRY and SYGVKD. In DNA, the CDR3 is TGTGCCATCGCTAGGGGACAGAAGAACTCTGGAAACACCATATATTTT. Its translation: CAIARGQKNSGNTIYF.

The CDR3: CASSAGQGAHEQFF. The CDR3 DNA reads TGTGCCAGCAGCGCGGGACAGGGGGCGCATGAGCAGTTCTTC. V gene TRBV9 combines with J gene TRBJ2-1, with 12 bases aligning to TRBD1. CDR1 is SGDLS and CDR2 is YYNGEE in the germline V gene. There are 14 residues in the CDR3. Germline trimming cut 3 bases from V and 8 bases from J; bases unmatched to any gene: 3.

Here the CDR3 DNA reads TGTGCCAGCAGCTTTTACTACGAGCAGTACGTC. It specifies CASSFYYEQYV. The chain has TRBV7-6 and TRBJ2-7, with D unclear. Trimming cost V 3 bases and J 3 bases, with 3 bases left between them. In germline, CDR1 is SGHVS, CDR2 FNYEAQ. This CDR3 is 11 amino acids long.

The CDR3 DNA sequence: TGTGCCAGCATCCATCAAGGGGGCTCCTACGAGCAGTACGTC. Translation: CASIHQGGSYEQYV. The chain employs TRBV6-1 and TRBJ2-7; TRBD1 is a possible D gene (6 bases). V was shortened by 7 bases and J by 0 bases, with 13 bases between the two germline ends. Germline V gene data show CDR1 as MNHNS and CDR2 as SASEGT. CDR3 length: 14 amino acids.

The chain is built from TRBV5-4 and TRBJ2-3; TRBD2 aligns across 12 bases. Germline V gives CDR1 SGHNT, CDR2 YYREEE (reference sequence). Losses at the gene ends were 4 bases for V and 2 bases for J; bases not matched to a gene: 14. CDR3 length: 19 residues. The chain's CDR3 is CASSRLAGAPIRDTDTQYF. In DNA, the CDR3 is TGTGCCAGCAGCAGACTAGCGGGGGCCCCCATTAGAGACACAGATACGCAGTATTTT.

About this clone: Other nucleotide sequences in the sample specify the same CDR3. The V gene is TRBV7-2, the J gene TRBJ2-7, with D possibly matching TRBD2 (6 bases). Germline V gene lookup returns CDR1 SGHTA and CDR2 FQGNSA. The germline V and J ends were trimmed by 1 base and 1 base, with 8 bases remaining between them. The CDR3 has 14 residues. CDR3 in amino acids: CASSLVGGSYEQYF. The CDR3 DNA reads as TGTGCCAGCAGCTTAGTGGGGGGATCCTACGAGCAGTACTTC. Complete variable domain (other parts from reference TRBV7-2 and TRBJ2-7): GAGVSQSPSNKVTEKGKDVELRCDPISGHTALYWYRQSLGQGLEFLIYFQGNSAPDKSGLPSDRFSAERTGGSVSTLTIQRTQQEDSAVYLCASSLVGGSYEQYFGPGTRLTVT.

A remark on this clone: The junction differs from germline at one of its ends, possibly a read error. V usage is TRBV10-3 and J usage is TRBJ1-1; D might be TRBD1 (6 bases). The CDR3 loop spans 12 amino acids. Per germline, CDR1 ENHRY and CDR2 SYGVKD. DNA for the CDR3: TGTGCCACTAGTGACAGGCCAACTGAAGATTTCTTT. It is translated as CATSDRPTEDFF.

V is TRBV18 and J is TRBJ1-1; 9 bases are shared with TRBD1. The CDR3 has 12 amino acids. Germline values: CDR1 KGHSH, CDR2 LQKENI. V lost 8 bases and J lost 5; bases outside the gene matches: 3. The CDR3 region has the DNA TGTGCCAGCCATGACAGGGGGACTGAAGCTTTCTTT. Protein sequence: CASHDRGTEAFF.

V gene TRBV19 combines with J gene TRBJ1-6; D possibly corresponds to TRBD1 (6 bases). Germline V gives CDR1 LNHDA, CDR2 SQIVND (reference sequence). V shed 3 bases and J shed 0 bases, with 15 bases lying between them. This CDR3 spans 18 amino acids. CDR3 nucleotide sequence: TGTGCCAGTAGTATCAACACAGGGATTAGCTCCTATAATTCACCCCTCCACTTT. This sequence encodes CASSINTGISSYNSPLHF.

The chain links TRBV28 to TRBJ1-1, with D possibly matching TRBD1 (5 bases). Germline values: CDR1 MDHEN, CDR2 SYDVKM. Trimming left V 4 bases short and J 4 bases short, with 10 bases between. The CDR3 totals 13 residues. The DNA for the CDR3 is TGTGCCAGCAGTTCCAGACAGTCCACTGAAGCTTTCTTT. This translates into CASSSRQSTEAFF.

The V and J genes are TRBV13 and TRBJ1-1; D is ambiguous. The CDR3 covers 14 residues. Germline CDR1 reads PRHDT; CDR2 reads FYEKMQ (reference sequence). V gave up 0 bases and J gave up 0 bases, with 5 bases separating them. CDR3 protein: CASSLGDMNTEAFF. The CDR3 DNA sequence: TGTGCCAGCAGCTTAGGAGACATGAACACTGAAGCTTTCTTT.

The chain links TRBV10-3 to TRBJ2-7, with a weak D call TRBD1 (5 bases). Between the trimmed V and J ends, which lost 3 bases and 3 bases, there was a span of 15 bases. Germline V gene sequence: CDR1 ENHRY, CDR2 SYGVKD. The length of the CDR3 is 15 residues. The CDR3 bases are TGTGCCATCAGTGAAGGAATAGGGGAACTCTACGAGCAGTACTTC. Protein sequence: CAISEGIGELYEQYF.

The gene calls are TRBV9 and TRBJ1-4; the match to TRBD1 covers 9 bases. Per germline, CDR1 SGDLS and CDR2 YYNGEE. The CDR3 loop spans 17 amino acids. V shed 3 bases and J 3 bases; nucleotides not matched to a gene: 9. CDR3 DNA sequence: TGTGCCAGCAGCGCCCGGACAGGGGTGCTGCCTAATGAAAAACTGTTTTTT. It encodes CASSARTGVLPNEKLFF.

The V call is TRBV6-1, the J call TRBJ2-7; D perhaps matches TRBD1 (5 bases). There are 13 residues in the CDR3. The V gene's germline CDR1 is MNHNS and CDR2 SASEGT. V shed 2 bases and J shed 6 bases, with 11 bases lying between them. DNA of the CDR3: TGTGCCAGCAGTGAACAGGGATCGGGCGAGCAGTACGTC. Translation: CASSEQGSGEQYV.

V is TRBV6-5 and J is TRBJ1-2, with a possible D match to TRBD1 (6 bases). Germline V gene sequence: CDR1 MNHEY, CDR2 SVGAGI. V was pared by 0 bases and J by 8 bases, with 13 bases between. The CDR3 loop spans 14 amino acids. CDR3 sequence (DNA): TGTGCCAGCAGTTACTCGATAGGGACATTAGGCTACACCTTC. It encodes CASSYSIGTLGYTF.

V gene TRBV29-1 combines with J gene TRBJ2-1; 14 bases match TRBD2. Trimming removed 6 bases from V and 8 bases from J; junction bases left unmatched: 18. CDR1 SQVTM and CDR2 ANQGSEA come from the germline V gene. The CDR3 extends over 18 amino acids. The CDR3 reads CSVLPYVRTSGGSDEQFF. The CDR3 nucleotides read TGCAGCGTCCTACCCTATGTCCGGACTAGCGGGGGGTCGGATGAGCAGTTCTTC.

This sequence joins TRBV6-1 and TRBJ2-4; D ambiguous. CDR1 MNHNS and CDR2 SASEGT come from the germline V gene. The CDR3 runs to 14 residues. V gave up 6 bases and J gave up 0 bases, with 9 bases separating them. CDR3 in amino acids: CASRVSGAKNIQYF. The CDR3 nucleotides read TGTGCCAGCAGAGTTAGTGGAGCCAAAAACATTCAGTACTTC.

The chain has TRBV7-9 and TRBJ1-2; tentatively, D is TRBD1 (5 bases). V lost 5 bases, J lost 2 bases, and 12 bases lay in between. Germline assignment: CDR1 SEHNR and CDR2 FQNEAQ (reference sequence). This CDR3 spans 14 amino acids. CDR3 coding DNA: TGTGCCAGCAGCCTCCGACAGACAAACTATGGCTACACCTTC. It codes for CASSLRQTNYGYTF.

V and J are TRBV5-6 and TRBJ2-3; D may be TRBD2 (6 bases). The V end lost 7 bases, the J end lost 4 bases, and 19 bases lay between the germline ends. Germline CDR1 is SGHDT and CDR2 is YYEEEE. The CDR3 is 15 residues long. This CDR3 is CASFGGTLVPDTQYF. The CDR3 DNA reads TGTGCCAGCTTCGGAGGGACTTTGGTCCCAGATACGCAGTATTTT.